This TCR beta chain was captured by sequencing in a study of human T cells and chemical hapten exposure. On the study more broadly: Upper back patch tests used 0.01% DPC, scored after 6 days.

Unique molecular identifiers were affixed to discrete cDNA molecules within the library. Via MiXCR, TCRdb re-called the RACE reads, giving one row per CDR3 protein. The sample gives 35,000 to 45,000 distinct CDR3 sequences, about an eighth of which show up once; under 7% is in the top ten. Time point meaning: pre-sensitization, week 0. The treatment: therapeutic diphenylcyclopropenone sensitization with weekly scalp DPC. The CDR3 runs 15 residues. V dropped 2 bases and J dropped 4; count of bases not matched to a gene: 2. Germline loops: CDR1 SGHTA, CDR2 FQGNSA. The rearrangement uses TRBV7-2 and TRBJ2-1; 10 bases match TRBD2. This specimen was whole blood, taken in connection with sensitization to the hapten diphenylcyclopropenone (DPC). This receptor was identified in a woman under 40 with alopecia areata. Some clones in this sample may be carry-over from other donors' samples. The CDR3 DNA reads as TGTGCCAGCAGCTTAATGACTAGCGGGTACAATGAGCAGTTCTTC. Translating it yields CASSLMTSGYNEQFF.